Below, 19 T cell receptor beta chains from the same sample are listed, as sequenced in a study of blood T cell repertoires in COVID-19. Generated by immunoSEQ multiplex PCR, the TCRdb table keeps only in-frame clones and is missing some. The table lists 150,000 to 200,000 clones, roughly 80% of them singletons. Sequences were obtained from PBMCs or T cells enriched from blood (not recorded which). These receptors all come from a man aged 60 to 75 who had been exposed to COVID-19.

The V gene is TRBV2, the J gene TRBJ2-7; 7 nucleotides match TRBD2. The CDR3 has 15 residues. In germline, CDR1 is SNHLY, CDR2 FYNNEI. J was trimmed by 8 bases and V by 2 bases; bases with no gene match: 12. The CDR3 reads CASSELRRGGTKQYF. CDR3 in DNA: TGTGCCAGCAGTGAATTACGGCGGGGAGGGACCAAGCAGTACTTC.

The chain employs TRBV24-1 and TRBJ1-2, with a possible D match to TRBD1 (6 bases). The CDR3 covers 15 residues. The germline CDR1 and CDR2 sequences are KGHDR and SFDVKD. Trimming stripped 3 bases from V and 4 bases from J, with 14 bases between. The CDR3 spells CATSDGGGIGYGYTF. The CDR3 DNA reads TGTGCCACCAGTGATGGGGGGGGCATCGGCTATGGCTACACCTTC.

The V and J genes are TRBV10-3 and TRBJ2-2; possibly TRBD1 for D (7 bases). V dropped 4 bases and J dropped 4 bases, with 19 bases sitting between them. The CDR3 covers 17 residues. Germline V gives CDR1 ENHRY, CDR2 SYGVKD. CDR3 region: CAISGRVEGALTGELFF. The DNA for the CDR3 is TGTGCCATCAGTGGGAGGGTAGAGGGGGCTCTCACCGGGGAGCTGTTTTTT.

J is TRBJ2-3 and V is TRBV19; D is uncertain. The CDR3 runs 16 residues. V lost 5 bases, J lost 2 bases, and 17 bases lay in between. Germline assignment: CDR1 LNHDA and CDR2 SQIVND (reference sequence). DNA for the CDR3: TGTGCCAGTAGTCTCCACCCGACTCGAAACACAGATACGCAGTATTTT. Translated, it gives CASSLHPTRNTDTQYF.

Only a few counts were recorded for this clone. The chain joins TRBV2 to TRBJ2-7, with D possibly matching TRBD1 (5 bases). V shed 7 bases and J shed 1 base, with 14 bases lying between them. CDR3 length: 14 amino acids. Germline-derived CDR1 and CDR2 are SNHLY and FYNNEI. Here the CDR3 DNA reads TGTGCCAGCATGCATCAGAAGGGGTCCTACGAGCAGTACTTC. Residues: CASMHQKGSYEQYF.

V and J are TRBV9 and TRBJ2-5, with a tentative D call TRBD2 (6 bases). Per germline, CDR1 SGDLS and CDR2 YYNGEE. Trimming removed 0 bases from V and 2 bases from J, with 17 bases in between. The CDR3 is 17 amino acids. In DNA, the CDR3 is TGTGCCAGCAGCGTAGCTTTTAGCGGCGGAGATCAAGAGACCCAGTACTTC. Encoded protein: CASSVAFSGGDQETQYF.

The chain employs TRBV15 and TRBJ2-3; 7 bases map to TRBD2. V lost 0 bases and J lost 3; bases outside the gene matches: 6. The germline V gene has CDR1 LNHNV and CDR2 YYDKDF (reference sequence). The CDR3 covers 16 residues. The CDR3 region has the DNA TGTGCCACCAGCAGAGATATGGCGGGAGTGACAGATACGCAGTATTTT. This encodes CATSRDMAGVTDTQYF.

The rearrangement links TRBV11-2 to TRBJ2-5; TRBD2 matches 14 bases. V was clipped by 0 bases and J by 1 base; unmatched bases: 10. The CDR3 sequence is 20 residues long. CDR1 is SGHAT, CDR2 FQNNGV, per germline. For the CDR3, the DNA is TGTGCCAGCAGCTTAGAGGGACTAGCGGGAGTCGGGATGAGCCAAGAGACCCAGTACTTC. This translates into CASSLEGLAGVGMSQETQYF.

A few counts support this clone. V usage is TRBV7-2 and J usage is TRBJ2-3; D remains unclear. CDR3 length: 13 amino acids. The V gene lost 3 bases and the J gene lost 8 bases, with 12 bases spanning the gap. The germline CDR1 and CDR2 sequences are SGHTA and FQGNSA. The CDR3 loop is CASSFQSSGTQYF. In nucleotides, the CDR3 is TGTGCCAGCAGCTTCCAGTCTAGTGGTACGCAGTATTTT.

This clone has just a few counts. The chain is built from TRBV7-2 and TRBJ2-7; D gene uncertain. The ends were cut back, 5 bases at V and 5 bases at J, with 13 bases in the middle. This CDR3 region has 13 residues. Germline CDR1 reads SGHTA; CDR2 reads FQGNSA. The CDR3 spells CASSLNSFDEQYF. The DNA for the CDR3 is TGTGCCAGCAGCCTAAACAGCTTCGACGAGCAGTACTTC. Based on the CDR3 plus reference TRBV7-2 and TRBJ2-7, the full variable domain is GAGVSQSPSNKVTEKGKDVELRCDPISGHTALYWYRQSLGQGLEFLIYFQGNSAPDKSGLPSDRFSAERTGGSVSTLTIQRTQQEDSAVYLCASSLNSFDEQYFGPGTRLTVT.

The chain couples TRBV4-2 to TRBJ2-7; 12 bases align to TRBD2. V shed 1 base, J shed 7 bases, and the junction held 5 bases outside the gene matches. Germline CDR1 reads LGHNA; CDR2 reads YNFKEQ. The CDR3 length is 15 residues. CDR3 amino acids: CASSQVLAGGDEQYF. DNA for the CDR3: TGTGCCAGCAGCCAAGTACTAGCGGGAGGCGATGAGCAGTACTTC.

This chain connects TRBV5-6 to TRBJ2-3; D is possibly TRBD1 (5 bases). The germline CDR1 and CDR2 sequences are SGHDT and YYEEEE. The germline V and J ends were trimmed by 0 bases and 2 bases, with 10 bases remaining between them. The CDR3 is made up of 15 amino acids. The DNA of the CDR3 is TGTGCCAGCAGCTTGGGTCTGGACAACACAGATACGCAGTATTTT. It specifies CASSLGLDNTDTQYF.

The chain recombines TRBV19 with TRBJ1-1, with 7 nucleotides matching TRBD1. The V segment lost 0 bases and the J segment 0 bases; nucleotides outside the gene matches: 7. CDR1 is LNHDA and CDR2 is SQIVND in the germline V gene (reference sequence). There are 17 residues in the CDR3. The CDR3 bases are TGTGCCAGTAGTATAGATTCTACCGGGACAGTGAACACTGAAGCTTTCTTT. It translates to CASSIDSTGTVNTEAFF. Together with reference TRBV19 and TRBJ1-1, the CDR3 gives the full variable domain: DGGITQSPKYLFRKEGQNVTLSCEQNLNHDAMYWYRQDPGQGLRLIYYSQIVNDFQKGDIAEGYSVSREKKESFPLTVTSAQKNPTAFYLCASSIDSTGTVNTEAFFGQGTRLTVV.

CDR3 DNA: TGTGCCAGCAGTAGGAACTTTCTAGCTCCGGAGACCCAGTACTTC. The encoded protein is CASSRNFLAPETQYF. The rearrangement links TRBV2 to TRBJ2-5, with D perhaps matching TRBD2 (5 bases). V gave up 5 bases and J gave up 5 bases, with 18 bases separating them. The germline V gene has CDR1 SNHLY and CDR2 FYNNEI. The CDR3 consists of 15 residues.

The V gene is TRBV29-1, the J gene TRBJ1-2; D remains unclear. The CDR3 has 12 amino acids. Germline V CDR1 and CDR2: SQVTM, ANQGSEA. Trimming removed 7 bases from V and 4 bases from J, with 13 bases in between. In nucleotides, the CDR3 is TGCAGCGCCGAGGGCGACTTCTATGGCTACACCTTC. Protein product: CSAEGDFYGYTF.

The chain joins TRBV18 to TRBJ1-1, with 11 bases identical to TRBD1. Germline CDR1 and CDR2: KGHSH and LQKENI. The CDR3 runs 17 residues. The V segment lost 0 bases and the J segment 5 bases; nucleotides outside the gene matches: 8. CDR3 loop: CASSPPTGQGASTEAFF. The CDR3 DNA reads TGTGCCAGCTCACCACCGACAGGACAGGGGGCCTCGACTGAAGCTTTCTTT. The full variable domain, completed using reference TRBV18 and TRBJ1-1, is NAGVMQNPRHLVRRRGQEARLRCSPMKGHSHVYWYRQLPEEGLKFMVYLQKENIIDESGMPKERFSAEFPKEGPSILRIQQVVRGDSAAYFCASSPPTGQGASTEAFFGQGTRLTVV.

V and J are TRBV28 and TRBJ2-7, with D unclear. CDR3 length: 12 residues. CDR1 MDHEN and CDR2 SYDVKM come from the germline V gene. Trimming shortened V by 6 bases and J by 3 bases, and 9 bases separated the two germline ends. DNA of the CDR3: TGTGCCAGCAGGAAACAGATCTACGAGCAGTACTTC. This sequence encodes CASRKQIYEQYF.

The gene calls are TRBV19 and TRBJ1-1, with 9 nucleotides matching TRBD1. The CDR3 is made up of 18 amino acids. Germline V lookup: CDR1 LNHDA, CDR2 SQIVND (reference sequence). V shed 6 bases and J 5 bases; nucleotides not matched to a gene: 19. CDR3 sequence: CASRTSLISGTGKTEAFF. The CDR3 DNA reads TGTGCCAGTAGGACCTCACTAATTTCCGGGACAGGGAAAACTGAAGCTTTCTTT.

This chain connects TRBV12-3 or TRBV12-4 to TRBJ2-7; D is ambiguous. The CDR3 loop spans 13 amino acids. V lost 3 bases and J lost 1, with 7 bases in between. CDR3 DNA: TGTGCCAGCAGTTTTGCAGTATCCTACGAGCAGTACTTC. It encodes CASSFAVSYEQYF.